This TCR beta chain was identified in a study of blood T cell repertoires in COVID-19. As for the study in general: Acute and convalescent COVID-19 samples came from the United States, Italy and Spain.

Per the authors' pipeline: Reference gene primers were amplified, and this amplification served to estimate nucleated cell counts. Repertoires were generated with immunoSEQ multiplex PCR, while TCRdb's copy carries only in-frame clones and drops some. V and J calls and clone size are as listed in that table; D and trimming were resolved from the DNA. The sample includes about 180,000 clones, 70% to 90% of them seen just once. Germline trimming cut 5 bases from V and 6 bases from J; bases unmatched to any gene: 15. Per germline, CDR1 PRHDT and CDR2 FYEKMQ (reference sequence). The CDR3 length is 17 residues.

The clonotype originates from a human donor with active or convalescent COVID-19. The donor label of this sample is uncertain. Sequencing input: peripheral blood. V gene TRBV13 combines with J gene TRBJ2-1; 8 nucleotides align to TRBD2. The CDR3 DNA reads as TGTGCCAGCAGCCTACAACCGGGACTAGTTATCCTCAATGAGCAGTTCTTC. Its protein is CASSLQPGLVILNEQFF.